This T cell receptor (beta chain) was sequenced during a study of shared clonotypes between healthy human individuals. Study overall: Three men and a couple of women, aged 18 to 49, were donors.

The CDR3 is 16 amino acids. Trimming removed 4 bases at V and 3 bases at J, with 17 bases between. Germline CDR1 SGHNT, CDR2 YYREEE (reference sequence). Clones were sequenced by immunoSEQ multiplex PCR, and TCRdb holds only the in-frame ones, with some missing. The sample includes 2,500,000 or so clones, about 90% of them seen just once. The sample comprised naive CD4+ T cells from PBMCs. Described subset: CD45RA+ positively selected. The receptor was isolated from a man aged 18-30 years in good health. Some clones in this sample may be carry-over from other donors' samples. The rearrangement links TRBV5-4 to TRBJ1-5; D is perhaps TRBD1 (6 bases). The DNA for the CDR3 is TGTGCCAGCAGCCAAGAGCAGGGGTTGCTCAATCAGCCCCAGCATTTT. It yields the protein CASSQEQGLLNQPQHF.